Listed below are T cell receptor beta chains from one sample, sequenced in a study of T cells after yellow fever vaccination. TCRdb processed the 5' RACE reads anew with MiXCR; each CDR3 protein has one entry. The table records about 330,000 distinct CDR3 sequences, roughly 4.3% of them present only once. The material was PBMCs, obtained 5 days after the yellow fever booster vaccination. Source of these receptors: a man aged 18 to 30 who received the YFV17D yellow fever vaccine. Both conserved end residues are part of each CDR3. A D gene is named only where the DNA matches it firmly. The size entry is marked missing in some rows and otherwise reads once, few, many or a size class.

clone size	D gene	J gene	V gene	CDR3 DNA	CDR3 protein
few	NA	TRBJ2-5	TRBV2	TGTGCCAGCAGTGAATCTTGGGAGACCCAGTACTTC	CASSESWETQYF
few	NA	TRBJ1-2	TRBV28	TGTGCCAGCAGTCCATTGGGCGCCTATGGCTACACCTTC	CASSPLGAYGYTF
many	TRBD2	TRBJ2-5	TRBV7-2	TGTGCCAGCAGCCCGGGAGGGGGAGAGACCCAGTACTTC	CASSPGGGETQYF
few	TRBD2	TRBJ2-5	TRBV2	TGTGCCAGCAGTGAACGGTGGAGTAGCGGGGGGACGAAAGAGACCCAGTACTTC	CASSERWSSGGTKETQYF
NA	TRBD1	TRBJ2-5	TRBV7-2	TGTGCCAGCAGCAGCAACAGGGGCCGAGAGACCCAGTACTTC	CASSSNRGRETQYF
few	TRBD1	TRBJ1-2	TRBV4-1	TGCGCCAGCAGCCAACGCGAGGGACAGGGAGAGAAATATGGCTACACCTTC	CASSQREGQGEKYGYTF
few	NA	TRBJ2-5	TRBV12-3/TRBV12-4	TGTGCCAGCAGTTTAAAGGGCCGTCCAGGGCCCCAGGGGGAGACCCAGTACTTC	CASSLKGRPGPQGETQYF
few	NA	TRBJ1-2	TRBV29-1	TGCAGCGCCAGCGTTGAAGCGGGGTATGGCTACACCTTC	CSASVEAGYGYTF
NA	TRBD2	TRBJ2-2	TRBV7-3	TGTGCCAGCAGCCTTGAGCGGGGGGGCATCGGGGAGCTGTTTTTT	CASSLERGGIGELFF
many	NA	TRBJ1-5	TRBV7-8	TGTGCCAGCAGCTTAGAAGGTCAGCCCCAGCATTTT	CASSLEGQPQHF
NA	TRBD2	TRBJ2-7	TRBV12-3/TRBV12-4	TGTGCCAGCGCTTCCCGGGCGGGAGCCGAGCAGTACTTC	CASASRAGAEQYF
few	TRBD2	TRBJ2-7	TRBV11-2	TGTGCCAGCAGCTTACGGACTAGCGGGGAATATTACGAGCAGTACTTC	CASSLRTSGEYYEQYF
many	NA	TRBJ1-2	TRBV29-1	TGCAGCGTTGCTCCCGGGGGAATATATGGCTACACCTTC	CSVAPGGIYGYTF
few	NA	TRBJ1-5	TRBV6-1	TGTGCCAGCAGTGATTCGCAGGGACAGCATTTT	CASSDSQGQHF
few	TRBD1	TRBJ1-2	TRBV4-2	TGTGCCAGCAGCCTATACCGACAGGGCGACTACTATGGCTACACCTTC	CASSLYRQGDYYGYTF
NA	NA	TRBJ2-3	TRBV5-6	TGTGCCAGCAGCTTTAAGGCAGGGGTGAGCACAGATACGCAGTATTTT	CASSFKAGVSTDTQYF
NA	TRBD1	TRBJ2-1	TRBV9	TGTGCCAGCAGCGTAGTCGGGACAGGGTTCAATGAGCAGTTCTTC	CASSVVGTGFNEQFF
few	NA	TRBJ1-1	TRBV5-4	TGTGCCAGCAGCTCCAGGACGGTCGGGAACACTGAAGCTTTCTTT	CASSSRTVGNTEAFF
many	NA	TRBJ2-5	TRBV29-1	TGCAGCGTTGGCGTCCAAGAGACCCAGTACTTC	CSVGVQETQYF
NA	TRBD2	TRBJ2-1	TRBV2	TGTGCCAGCACCGGCGGGGGGAAGGGGAATGAGCAGTTCTTC	CASTGGGKGNEQFF
few	NA	TRBJ1-4	TRBV6-6	TGTGCCAGCAGTAACGGACAGACTGAAAAACTGTTTTTT	CASSNGQTEKLFF
NA	TRBD1	TRBJ1-5	TRBV7-2	TGTGCCAGCGCGTACAGGGGAGGCAATCAGCCCCAGCATTTT	CASAYRGGNQPQHF
few	NA	TRBJ2-7	TRBV7-2	TGTGCCAGCAGCTTAGTTGCAAGCTACGAGCAGTACTTC	CASSLVASYEQYF
many	TRBD2	TRBJ2-5	TRBV7-8	TGTGCCAGCAGCCCGGGGAGGGAAGAGACCCAGTACTTC	CASSPGREETQYF
few	NA	TRBJ2-2	TRBV4-2	TGTGCCAGCAGTCGCAGCGGGGAGCTGTTTTTT	CASSRSGELFF